This T cell receptor (beta chain) was recovered during a study of cytomegalovirus exposure and HLA in healthy donors. This CDR3 contains 14 residues. The germline V gene has CDR1 SGHNT and CDR2 YYREEE (reference sequence). V was trimmed by 0 bases and J by 5 bases, leaving 9 bases between them. Findings and limits, study-wide: An analysis that came later showed most CMV-associated TCR beta chains appearing HLA-restricted.

PCR was performed using 60 Vbeta and 13 Jbeta primers. Clones were sequenced by immunoSEQ multiplex PCR, and TCRdb holds only the in-frame ones, with some missing. The sample lists 150,000 to 200,000 clones; 79% were seen once. This clone has only one observation. Its antigen is currently unknown. The sequence was obtained from a woman in her fifties or sixties in good health and CMV-seronegative. Sequencing input: PBMCs. This sequence joins TRBV5-4 and TRBJ2-1; D possibly corresponds to TRBD2 (6 bases). CDR3 protein: CASSLGWGDNEQFF. The CDR3 DNA reads as TGTGCCAGCAGCTTGGGGTGGGGGGACAATGAGCAGTTCTTC.